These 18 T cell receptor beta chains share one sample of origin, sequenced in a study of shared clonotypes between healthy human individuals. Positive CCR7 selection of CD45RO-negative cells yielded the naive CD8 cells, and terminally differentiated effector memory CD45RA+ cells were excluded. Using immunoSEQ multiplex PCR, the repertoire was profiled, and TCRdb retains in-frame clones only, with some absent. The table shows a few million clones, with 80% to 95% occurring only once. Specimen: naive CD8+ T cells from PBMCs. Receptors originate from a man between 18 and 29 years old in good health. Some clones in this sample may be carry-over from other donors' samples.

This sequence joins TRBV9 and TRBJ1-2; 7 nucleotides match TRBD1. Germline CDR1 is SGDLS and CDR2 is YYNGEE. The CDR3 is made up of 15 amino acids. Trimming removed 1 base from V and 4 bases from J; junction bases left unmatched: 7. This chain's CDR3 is CASSVSGTASYGYTF. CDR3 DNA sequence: TGTGCCAGCAGCGTAAGTGGGACAGCTTCCTATGGCTACACCTTC.

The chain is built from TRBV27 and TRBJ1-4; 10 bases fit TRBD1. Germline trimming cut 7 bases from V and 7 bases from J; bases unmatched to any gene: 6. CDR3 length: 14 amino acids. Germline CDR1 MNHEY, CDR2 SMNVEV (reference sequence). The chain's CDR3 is CASKLRDRGEKLFF. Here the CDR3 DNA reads TGTGCCAGCAAGTTACGGGACAGGGGTGAAAAACTGTTTTTT. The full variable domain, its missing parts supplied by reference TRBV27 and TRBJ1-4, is EAQVTQNPRYLITVTGKKLTVTCSQNMNHEYMSWYRQDPGLGLRQIYYSMNVEVTDKGDVPEGYKVSRKEKRNFPLILESPSPNQTSLYFCASKLRDRGEKLFFGSGTQLSVL.

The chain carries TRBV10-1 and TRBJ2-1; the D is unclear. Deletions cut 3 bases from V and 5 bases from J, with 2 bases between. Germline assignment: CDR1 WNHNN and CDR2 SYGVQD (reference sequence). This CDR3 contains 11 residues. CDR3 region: CASSDNNEQFF. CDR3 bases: TGCGCCAGCAGTGATAACAATGAGCAGTTCTTC.

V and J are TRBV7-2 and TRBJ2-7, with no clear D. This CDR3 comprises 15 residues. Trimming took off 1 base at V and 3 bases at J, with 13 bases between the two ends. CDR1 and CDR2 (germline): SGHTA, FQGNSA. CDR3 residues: CASSLVRQIHYEQYF. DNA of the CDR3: TGTGCCAGCAGCTTAGTACGGCAGATACACTACGAGCAGTACTTC.

CDR3 sequence (DNA): TGTGCCAGCAGTTCCATATACCTCCGACAGGGTAGTCACCAAGAGACCCAGTACTTC. Amino acids: CASSSIYLRQGSHQETQYF. The V call is TRBV28, the J call TRBJ2-5, with TRBD1 matching 7 bases. This CDR3 has 19 amino acids. V shed 4 bases and J 0 bases; nucleotides not matched to a gene: 17. Germline CDR1 reads MDHEN; CDR2 reads SYDVKM.

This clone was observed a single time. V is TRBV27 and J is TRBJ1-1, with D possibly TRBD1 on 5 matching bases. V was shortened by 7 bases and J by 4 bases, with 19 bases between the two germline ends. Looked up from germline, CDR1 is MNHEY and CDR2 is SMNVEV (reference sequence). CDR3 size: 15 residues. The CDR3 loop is CASIFFYGGGTEAFF. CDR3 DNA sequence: TGTGCCAGCATCTTTTTCTATGGCGGGGGCACTGAAGCTTTCTTT.

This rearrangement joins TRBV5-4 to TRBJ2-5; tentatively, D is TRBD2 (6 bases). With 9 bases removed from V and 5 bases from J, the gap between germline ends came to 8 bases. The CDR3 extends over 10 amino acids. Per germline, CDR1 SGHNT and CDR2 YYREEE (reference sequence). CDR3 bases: TGTGCCAATGGGGGGGAGACCCAGTACTTC. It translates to CANGGETQYF. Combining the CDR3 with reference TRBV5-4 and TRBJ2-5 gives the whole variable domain ETGVTQSPTHLIKTRGQQVTLRCSSQSGHNTVSWYQQALGQGPQFIFQYYREEENGRGNFPPRFSGLQFPNYSSELNVNALELDDSALYLCANGGETQYFGPGTRLLVL.

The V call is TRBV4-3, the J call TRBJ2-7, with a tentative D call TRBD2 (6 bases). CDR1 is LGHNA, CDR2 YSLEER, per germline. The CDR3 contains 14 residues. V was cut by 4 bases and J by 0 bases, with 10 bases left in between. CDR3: CASSPGLTSYEQYF. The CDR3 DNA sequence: TGCGCCAGCAGCCCGGGACTCACCTCCTACGAGCAGTACTTC.

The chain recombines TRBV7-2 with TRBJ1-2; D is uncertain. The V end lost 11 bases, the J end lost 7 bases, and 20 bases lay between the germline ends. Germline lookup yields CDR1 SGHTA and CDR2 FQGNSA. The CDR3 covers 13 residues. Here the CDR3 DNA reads TGTGCCCAGGTATCGGGTAATCTCTGTGGCTACACCTTC. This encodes CAQVSGNLCGYTF.

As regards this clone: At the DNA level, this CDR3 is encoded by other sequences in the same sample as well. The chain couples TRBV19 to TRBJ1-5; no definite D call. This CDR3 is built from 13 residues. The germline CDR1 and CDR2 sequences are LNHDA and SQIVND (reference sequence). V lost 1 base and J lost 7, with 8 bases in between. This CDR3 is CASSIGVRQPQHF. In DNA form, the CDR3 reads TGTGCCAGTAGTATAGGGGTTCGACAGCCCCAGCATTTT.

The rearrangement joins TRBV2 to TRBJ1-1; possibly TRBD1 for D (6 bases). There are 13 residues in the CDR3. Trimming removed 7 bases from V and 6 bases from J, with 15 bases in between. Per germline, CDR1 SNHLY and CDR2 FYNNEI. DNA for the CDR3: TGTGCCAGCAAAGGGGGGGAGACAGCTGAAGCTTTCTTT. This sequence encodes CASKGGETAEAFF.

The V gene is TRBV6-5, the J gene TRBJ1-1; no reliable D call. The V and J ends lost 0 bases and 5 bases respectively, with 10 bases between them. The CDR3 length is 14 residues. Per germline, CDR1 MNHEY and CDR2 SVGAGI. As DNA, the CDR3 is TGTGCCAGCAGTTACTCCTCTCTCCGAACTGAAGCTTTCTTT. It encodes CASSYSSLRTEAFF.

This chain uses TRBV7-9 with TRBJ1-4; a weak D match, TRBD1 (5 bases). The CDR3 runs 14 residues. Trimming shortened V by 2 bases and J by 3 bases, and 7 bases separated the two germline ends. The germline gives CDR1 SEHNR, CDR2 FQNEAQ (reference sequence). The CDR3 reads CASSLIGANEKLFF. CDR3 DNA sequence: TGTGCCAGCAGCTTAATAGGGGCTAATGAAAAACTGTTTTTT.

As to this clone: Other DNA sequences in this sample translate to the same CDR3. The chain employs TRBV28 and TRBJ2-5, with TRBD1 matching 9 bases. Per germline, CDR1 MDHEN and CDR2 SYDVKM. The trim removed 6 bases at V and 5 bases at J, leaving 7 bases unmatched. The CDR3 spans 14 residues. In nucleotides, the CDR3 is TGTGCCAGCAGATTGACAGGGGGGCGGGAGACCCAGTACTTC. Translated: CASRLTGGRETQYF.

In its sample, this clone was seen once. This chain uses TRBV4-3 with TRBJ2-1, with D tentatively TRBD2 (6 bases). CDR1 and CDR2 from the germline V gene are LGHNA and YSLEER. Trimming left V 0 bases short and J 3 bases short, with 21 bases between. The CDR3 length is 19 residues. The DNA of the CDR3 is TGCGCCAGCAGCCAAGACCTAGATGCGGCGGGACGAAGCTACAATGAGCAGTTCTTC. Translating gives CASSQDLDAAGRSYNEQFF.

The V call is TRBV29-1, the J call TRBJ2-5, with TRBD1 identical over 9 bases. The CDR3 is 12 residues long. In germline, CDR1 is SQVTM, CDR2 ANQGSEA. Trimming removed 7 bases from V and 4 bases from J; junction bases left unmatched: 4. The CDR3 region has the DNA TGCAGCGGCGGGACAGGGACAGAGACCCAGTACTTC. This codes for CSGGTGTETQYF.

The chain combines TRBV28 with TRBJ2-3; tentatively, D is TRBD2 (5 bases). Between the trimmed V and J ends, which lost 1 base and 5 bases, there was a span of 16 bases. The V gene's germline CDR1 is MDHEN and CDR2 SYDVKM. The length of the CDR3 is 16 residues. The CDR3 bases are TGTGCCAGCAGTTTATTGGCAGCGGCCCCAGGAGATACGCAGTATTTT. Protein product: CASSLLAAAPGDTQYF.

CDR3 in DNA: TGTGCCAGCAGCATTAAGGGTAATGAGCAGTTCTTC. Its protein is CASSIKGNEQFF. The V gene is TRBV27, the J gene TRBJ2-1; no reliable D call. The germline CDR1 and CDR2 sequences are MNHEY and SMNVEV (reference sequence). The CDR3 loop spans 12 amino acids. Trimming took off 6 bases at V and 7 bases at J, with 10 bases between the two ends.